The rows below give T cell receptor beta chains drawn from one sample of a study of cytomegalovirus exposure and HLA in healthy donors. Profiling relied on immunoSEQ multiplex PCR, and the TCRdb table lists in-frame clones only, not all of them. The data show 120,000 or so clones, approximately 76% seen once. Material: PBMCs. Source of these receptors: a man aged 45-60 years in good health and CMV-seropositive. The CDR3 runs from the conserved cysteine through the conserved F or W. D genes are given only for firm matches. Where a row states a size, it is once, few, many or the class of an expanded clone; other rows omit it.

TRBV9	TRBD1	TRBJ2-2	few	15	TGTGCCAGCAGCGCCCCGGGACAGGGTCTCGGGGAGCTGTTTTTT	CASSAPGQGLGELFF
TRBV18	.	TRBJ1-4	.	13	TGTGCCAGCTCACCGACAAATAATGAAAAACTGTTTTTT	CASSPTNNEKLFF
TRBV9	TRBD1	TRBJ1-3	once	15	TGTGCCAGCAGGGATCTTACAGGGGCTGGAAACACCATATATTTT	CASRDLTGAGNTIYF
TRBV27	TRBD2	TRBJ2-7	once	15	TGTGCCAGCAGTCCGGTACTAGCGGGAGTGGACGAGCAGTACTTC	CASSPVLAGVDEQYF
TRBV7-9	TRBD2	TRBJ2-7	few	13	TGTGCCAGCAGTGGACTAGCTAGCTACGAGCAGTACTTC	CASSGLASYEQYF
TRBV7-9	.	TRBJ1-5	.	14	TGTGCCAGCAGCCCCGACAGGTTCAATCAGCCCCAGCATTTT	CASSPDRFNQPQHF
TRBV19	TRBD1	TRBJ2-1	.	15	TGTGCCAGTAGTATCGGAGGGACAGGGGGCGATGAGCAGTTCTTC	CASSIGGTGGDEQFF
TRBV5-1	TRBD1	TRBJ1-1	.	14	TGCGCCAGCAAGGAACAGGGGGCGCGAACTGAAGCTTTCTTT	CASKEQGARTEAFF
TRBV18	TRBD1	TRBJ2-7	once	15	TGTGCCAGCTCACCAGGGACAGGGTCGTCCTACGAGCAGTACTTC	CASSPGTGSSYEQYF
TRBV7-2	TRBD1	TRBJ1-4	.	15	TGTGCCAGCAGCTTATGGACAGGTCAAAATGAAAAACTGTTTTTT	CASSLWTGQNEKLFF
TRBV7-9	TRBD1	TRBJ2-7	.	15	TGTGCCAGCAGCTCGGGACAGGTATTAACCTACGAGCAGTACTTC	CASSSGQVLTYEQYF
TRBV6-6	.	TRBJ1-1	once	12	TGTGCCAGCAGTTACCCCGACACTGAAGCTTTCTTT	CASSYPDTEAFF
TRBV11-3	.	TRBJ2-7	once	14	TGTGCCAGCAGCCCCGGCGGGCTGAGCTACGAGCAGTACTTC	CASSPGGLSYEQYF
TRBV7-2	.	TRBJ2-2	.	14	TGTGCCAGCAGCCCTAGCGCTCACACCGGGGAGCTGTTTTTT	CASSPSAHTGELFF
TRBV5-5	.	TRBJ1-1	once	16	TGTGCCAGCAGCCCTTCGAGGGGGGGACCTCAGGGGGAAGCTTTCTTT	CASSPSRGGPQGEAFF
TRBV6-4	TRBD1	TRBJ2-2	.	16	TGTGCCAGCAGCACCCGGACAGGCATGAACACCGGGGAGCTGTTTTTT	CASSTRTGMNTGELFF
TRBV2	TRBD1	TRBJ2-3	.	16	TGTGCCAGCAGTGACGGGGGACAGGGGAGCACAGATACGCAGTATTTT	CASSDGGQGSTDTQYF
TRBV9	.	TRBJ2-1	.	15	TGTGCCAGCAGCGAGGAGGGGAGCTCCTACAATGAGCAGTTCTTC	CASSEEGSSYNEQFF
TRBV6-1	.	TRBJ2-5	few	15	TGTGCCAGCAGTGCCTCTCAGGGTGACCAAGAGACCCAGTACTTC	CASSASQGDQETQYF
TRBV7-9	TRBD1	TRBJ2-3	.	16	TGTGCCAGCAGCCCACAGGGGGCAGACAGCACAGATACGCAGTATTTT	CASSPQGADSTDTQYF
TRBV27	.	TRBJ1-4	once	15	TGTGCCAGCAGTGGCCCAGGGGCAACTAATGAAAAACTGTTTTTT	CASSGPGATNEKLFF
TRBV28	.	TRBJ1-5	.	16	TGTGCCAGCAGTTTGGCAGGGAAGTATAGCAATCAGCCCCAGCATTTT	CASSLAGKYSNQPQHF
TRBV4-3	TRBD2	TRBJ2-5	.	18	TGCGCCAGCAGCCAAGATCTTTTACTAGCGGGGGGGCGGGAGACCCAGTACTTC	CASSQDLLLAGGRETQYF
TRBV6-5	TRBD2	TRBJ2-7	.	13	TGTGCCAGCAGTTATACTAGCGATGGCGAGCAGTACTTC	CASSYTSDGEQYF
TRBV14	TRBD2	TRBJ2-7	.	15	TGTGCCAGCAGCCAAGGCCCTAGCGGGATGTACGAGCAGTACTTC	CASSQGPSGMYEQYF
TRBV5-1	TRBD2	TRBJ2-3	.	17	TGCGCCAGCACCCGGACTAGCGGGGGGCCTAGCACAGATACGCAGTATTTT	CASTRTSGGPSTDTQYF
TRBV9	TRBD2	TRBJ2-3	.	15	TGTGCCAGCAGCGTAGAGCGGGGTTACACAGATACGCAGTATTTT	CASSVERGYTDTQYF
TRBV19	.	TRBJ1-1	.	14	TGTGCCAGTAGTCGCCCAAACATGAACACTGAAGCTTTCTTT	CASSRPNMNTEAFF
TRBV29-1	TRBD1	TRBJ1-2	.	11	TGCAGCGTCGGAGGGACAGATGGCTACACCTTC	CSVGGTDGYTF
TRBV4-1	TRBD1	TRBJ2-3	.	16	TGCGCCAGCAGCCAGCTGGGGACAGGGGGCACAGATACGCAGTATTTT	CASSQLGTGGTDTQYF